The rows below give T cell receptor beta chains drawn from one sample of a study of CD8+ T cells in alopecia areata. Clones were read by immunoSEQ multiplex PCR, and TCRdb kept only the in-frame ones, dropping some. This table holds approximately 150,000 clones, roughly 70% found once. Sequencing used CD8+ T cells sorted from blood, obtained at week 0. Every receptor here comes from a human donor with alopecia areata. Both conserved end residues are part of each CDR3.

V gene: TRBV7-9
CDR3 length: 12
CDR3 protein: CASSLAGAQLFF

V gene: TRBV28
CDR3 length: 14
CDR3 protein: CASSSRPQENIQYF

V gene: TRBV30
CDR3 length: 15
CDR3 protein: CAWIDTGSLADTQYF

V gene: TRBV6-5
CDR3 length: 14
CDR3 protein: CATGDGVYTGELFF

V gene: TRBV2
CDR3 length: 12
CDR3 protein: CASYQGADEQYF

V gene: TRBV12-5
CDR3 length: 17
CDR3 protein: CASGQTPGQGNTGELFF

V gene: TRBV29-1
CDR3 length: 14
CDR3 protein: CSVEGDSEFYEQYF

V gene: TRBV7-2
CDR3 length: 15
CDR3 protein: CASSPDGRVYNEQFF

V gene: TRBV30
CDR3 length: 16
CDR3 protein: CAWRNTGDSAKNIQYF

V gene: TRBV7-9
CDR3 length: 16
CDR3 protein: CASSLLDSLGLYGYTF

V gene: TRBV13
CDR3 length: 16
CDR3 protein: CASSFWRGEDKREQFF

V gene: TRBV9
CDR3 length: 14
CDR3 protein: CASSVVAGARGYTF

V gene: TRBV25-1
CDR3 length: 14
CDR3 protein: CASSEYSTNTEAFF

V gene: TRBV29-1
CDR3 length: 14
CDR3 protein: CSVGVRDGIGSQHF

V gene: TRBV7-9
CDR3 length: 12
CDR3 protein: CASSLGRDTQYF

V gene: TRBV9
CDR3 length: 15
CDR3 protein: CASSGRPPGGNEQFF

V gene: TRBV5-6
CDR3 length: 14
CDR3 protein: CASSLGTGLSEQYF

V gene: TRBV13
CDR3 length: 15
CDR3 protein: CASSLGGSGNQPQHF

V gene: TRBV29-1
CDR3 length: 12
CDR3 protein: CSVFGTEDGYTF

V gene: TRBV5-1
CDR3 length: 13
CDR3 protein: CASSLRVSYEQYF

V gene: TRBV19
CDR3 length: 14
CDR3 protein: CASSVEGAYTEAFF

V gene: TRBV20-1
CDR3 length: 11
CDR3 protein: CSAREGNEAFF

V gene: TRBV2
CDR3 length: 12
CDR3 protein: CASKGGDQPQHF

V gene: TRBV5-6
CDR3 length: 17
CDR3 protein: CASSLARLAGRSYEQYF

V gene: TRBV5-1
CDR3 length: 14
CDR3 protein: CASSLDRGRDGYTF

V gene: TRBV5-6
CDR3 length: 12
CDR3 protein: CASSVPNQPQHF

V gene: TRBV5-1
CDR3 length: 15
CDR3 protein: CASSLNLQGLFGYTF

V gene: TRBV2
CDR3 length: 14
CDR3 protein: CASSDETGNTEAFF

V gene: TRBV29-1
CDR3 length: 15
CDR3 protein: CSVWSGVPRGYGYTF

V gene: TRBV30
CDR3 length: 15
CDR3 protein: CARSNPTAHNYGYTF

V gene: TRBV27
CDR3 length: 15
CDR3 protein: CASMPRDQGYNEQFF

V gene: TRBV2
CDR3 length: 16
CDR3 protein: CASSGGTSHYTDTQYF

V gene: TRBV2
CDR3 length: 10
CDR3 protein: CASRGEEAFF

V gene: TRBV7-3
CDR3 length: 14
CDR3 protein: CASSQSGRFHEQFF

V gene: TRBV7-9
CDR3 length: 16
CDR3 protein: CASSLAQTGLNQPQHF

V gene: TRBV30
CDR3 length: 14
CDR3 protein: CAWSEEGGQETQYF

V gene: TRBV7-9
CDR3 length: 16
CDR3 protein: CASSTPKDRGAETQYF

V gene: TRBV4-1
CDR3 length: 15
CDR3 protein: CASSQGTGAGTEAFF

V gene: TRBV4-1
CDR3 length: 15
CDR3 protein: CASSQDNSVNEKLFF

V gene: TRBV2
CDR3 length: 14
CDR3 protein: CASSKGQGVREAFF

V gene: TRBV30
CDR3 length: 13
CDR3 protein: CAWDRRGGTEAFF

V gene: TRBV9
CDR3 length: 20
CDR3 protein: CASSVGLWGQAPKDQETQYF

V gene: TRBV21-1
CDR3 length: 16
CDR3 protein: CASSKFSGKNQETQYF

V gene: TRBV10-3
CDR3 length: 14
CDR3 protein: CAISELVDYSPLHF

V gene: TRBV15
CDR3 length: 14
CDR3 protein: CATSGGQTNTEAFF

V gene: TRBV5-1
CDR3 length: 10
CDR3 protein: CASRYNEQFF